This T cell receptor beta chain was sequenced during a study of T cells after yellow fever vaccination. TCRdb re-called the 5' RACE reads through MiXCR, storing one row per CDR3 protein. The sample lists under 350,000 distinct CDR3 sequences; over 4% were seen once. The CDR3 has 14 residues. Germline lookup yields CDR1 SGHRS and CDR2 YFSETQ. Trimming pared 4 bases from V and 8 bases from J, leaving 15 bases between. In this sample, this clonotype turned up many times. The clonotype was recovered from a man between 18 and 29 years old who received the YFV17D yellow fever vaccine. V is TRBV5-1 and J is TRBJ1-4, with D hard to call. Sequencing was performed on PBMCs, taken 5 days after the yellow fever booster vaccination. CDR3 in amino acids: CASSLGLEGEKLFF. CDR3 bases: TGCGCCAGCAGCCTGGGCCTCGAGGGAGAAAAACTGTTTTTT.